The 23 T cell receptor beta chains given below trace back to one sample, sequenced in a study of CD8+ T cells in alopecia areata. RNA extraction and reverse transcription yielded cDNA as sequencing template. Here immunoSEQ multiplex PCR was the method, and the copy in TCRdb shows in-frame clones only, minus some. This table holds approximately 160,000 clones, less than 70% found once. Regarding treatment: oral pan-JAK inhibitor, 5-10 mg twice daily. The specimen comprised CD4+ T cells sorted from blood, sampled at week 24, from a patient treated with tofacitinib. Receptors originate from a human donor with alopecia areata.

This clone was detected only a few times. The chain links TRBV10-3 to TRBJ1-1; possible D gene TRBD1, 5 bases. CDR3 length equals 17 residues. Germline-derived CDR1 and CDR2 are ENHRY and SYGVKD. Trimming removed 5 bases from V and 0 bases from J, with 19 bases in between. CDR3 bases: TGTGCCATCAGTCTTAAACGGGGGAACATGATGAACACTGAAGCTTTCTTT. Translation: CAISLKRGNMMNTEAFF.

This clone was picked up a small number of times. This rearrangement joins TRBV13 to TRBJ2-6; no definite D call. The germline V and J ends were trimmed by 8 bases and 2 bases, with 13 bases remaining between them. Germline V lookup: CDR1 PRHDT, CDR2 FYEKMQ (reference sequence). This CDR3 spans 15 amino acids. CDR3 nucleotides: TGTGCCAGCCGACCTTATGGGGCTGGGGCCAACGTCCTGACTTTC. This translates into CASRPYGAGANVLTF.

The rearrangement uses TRBV7-8 and TRBJ1-1; 7 positions match TRBD1. Germline lookup yields CDR1 SGHVS and CDR2 FQNEAQ. CDR3 size: 13 residues. J was trimmed by 4 bases and V by 3 bases; bases with no gene match: 2. The CDR3 sequence is CASSFRQGTEAFF. CDR3 DNA sequence: TGTGCCAGCAGCTTCCGACAGGGCACTGAAGCTTTCTTT. The complete variable domain, with remaining parts taken from reference TRBV7-8 and TRBJ1-1, reads GAGVSQSPRYKVAKRGQDVALRCDPISGHVSLFWYQQALGQGPEFLTYFQNEAQLDKSGLPSDRFFAERPEGSVSTLKIQRTQQEDSAVYLCASSFRQGTEAFFGQGTRLTVV.

This clone was observed once. The chain links TRBV7-9 to TRBJ2-3, with TRBD1 identical over 7 bases. The CDR3 has 15 amino acids. The V gene end was trimmed by 5 bases and the J gene end by 2 bases; junction bases not matched to a gene: 7. Germline V gene lookup returns CDR1 SEHNR and CDR2 FQNEAQ (reference sequence). Here the CDR3 DNA reads TGTGCCAGCAGCCCAAGGACAGGTCTCACAGATACGCAGTATTTT. Translating gives CASSPRTGLTDTQYF.

This chain connects TRBV29-1 to TRBJ2-2, with D possibly TRBD2 on 5 matching bases. Deletions cut 7 bases from V and 3 bases from J, with 12 bases between. The CDR3 length is 13 residues. Looked up from germline, CDR1 is SQVTM and CDR2 is ANQGSEA. Here the CDR3 reads CSADQDYTGELFF. For the CDR3, the DNA is TGCAGCGCGGACCAGGACTACACCGGGGAGCTGTTTTTT.

This chain uses TRBV9 with TRBJ2-1; 9 bases fit TRBD1. CDR3 length: 14 amino acids. Germline CDR1 is SGDLS and CDR2 is YYNGEE. The ends lost 3 bases at V and 15 bases at J; junction bases unmatched: 13. The CDR3 is CASSGEQGAQEWFF. The CDR3 nucleotides are TGTGCCAGCAGCGGAGAACAGGGGGCGCAGGAGTGGTTCTTC.

This sequence joins TRBV18 and TRBJ1-1; TRBD1 might be the D (5 bases). Germline loops: CDR1 KGHSH, CDR2 LQKENI. This CDR3 is 15 amino acids long. V was shortened by 3 bases and J by 1 base, with 12 bases between the two germline ends. CDR3 coding DNA: TGTGCCAGCTCACCCCAACAGCAGGGGAACACTGAAGCTTTCTTT. This translates into CASSPQQQGNTEAFF.

V and J are TRBV30 and TRBJ2-3; 9 bases align to TRBD1. The germline CDR1 and CDR2 sequences are GTSNPN and SVGIG (reference sequence). CDR3 length equals 13 residues. V lost 7 bases, J lost 1 base, and 3 bases stayed unmatched. CDR3 amino acids: CAFRDRGTDTQYF. Written as DNA, the CDR3 is TGTGCCTTCCGGGACAGGGGCACAGATACGCAGTATTTT.

As for this clone: This same CDR3 is encoded by further DNA sequences in the sample. The chain couples TRBV7-2 to TRBJ2-5, with D possibly TRBD1 on 5 matching bases. The CDR3 totals 13 residues. Trimming took 5 bases from V and 2 from J, leaving 9 bases between them. The germline gives CDR1 SGHTA, CDR2 FQGNSA. CDR3 DNA: TGTGCCAGCAGCCAGGGTCAGCAAGAGACCCAGTACTTC. It translates to CASSQGQQETQYF.

This clone was seen only once. The rearrangement joins TRBV18 to TRBJ2-3; 12 nucleotides align to TRBD2. CDR3 size: 16 residues. The trim removed 4 bases at V and 3 bases at J, leaving 5 bases unmatched. Germline V gene lookup returns CDR1 KGHSH and CDR2 LQKENI. CDR3 in DNA: TGTGCCAGCTCACGAAGGACTAGCGGGGCTACAGATACGCAGTATTTT. It codes for CASSRRTSGATDTQYF.

V is TRBV4-1 and J is TRBJ1-4; 8 bases align to TRBD1. V shed 4 bases and J 7 bases; nucleotides not matched to a gene: 5. Germline assignment: CDR1 MGHRA and CDR2 YSYEKL. This CDR3 is 14 amino acids long. The CDR3 DNA is TGCGCCAGCAGCCTGAGACAGGGGAGTGAAAAACTGTTTTTT. Translation gives CASSLRQGSEKLFF.

CDR3: CAWSPDRGSSGANVLTF. The CDR3, as DNA: TGTGCCTGGAGTCCAGACAGGGGAAGCTCTGGGGCCAACGTCCTGACTTTC. The J gene is TRBJ2-6, the V gene TRBV30, with 8 bases matching TRBD1. The V gene end was trimmed by 2 bases and the J gene end by 0 bases; junction bases not matched to a gene: 6. The CDR3 consists of 17 residues. Germline loops: CDR1 GTSNPN, CDR2 SVGIG (reference sequence).

This chain uses TRBV20-1 with TRBJ2-5; D gene ambiguous. The germline V and J ends were trimmed by 4 bases and 5 bases, with 5 bases remaining between them. The CDR3 has 10 residues. CDR1 and CDR2 from the germline V gene are DFQATT and SNEGSKA (reference sequence). CDR3: CSAIAETQYF. The CDR3 DNA follows: TGCAGTGCTATTGCGGAGACCCAGTACTTC.

This sequence joins TRBV2 and TRBJ1-5, with 8 positions matching TRBD1. Germline V lookup: CDR1 SNHLY, CDR2 FYNNEI. CDR3 size: 13 residues. J lost 4 bases, V lost 6 bases, and 2 bases had no gene match. For the CDR3, the DNA is TGTGCCAGCAGGGGACAGGAGAATCAGCCCCAGCATTTT. Protein product: CASRGQENQPQHF. The full variable domain, rest sourced from reference TRBV2 and TRBJ1-5, is EPEVTQTPSHQVTQMGQEVILRCVPISNHLYFYWYRQILGQKVEFLVSFYNNEISEKSEIFDDQFSVERPDGSNFTLKIRSTKLEDSAMYFCASRGQENQPQHFGDGTRLSIL.

The chain employs TRBV30 and TRBJ2-7, with 7 nucleotides matching TRBD1. This CDR3 is built from 14 residues. The V gene end was trimmed by 1 base and the J gene end by 3 bases; junction bases not matched to a gene: 6. Germline V gene sequence: CDR1 GTSNPN, CDR2 SVGIG (reference sequence). CDR3 residues: CAWSAQAGGYEQYF. The CDR3 coding sequence is TGTGCCTGGAGTGCCCAAGCAGGGGGCTACGAGCAGTACTTC.

V is TRBV4-2 and J is TRBJ2-5; 7 nucleotides agree with TRBD2. Germline V gene lookup returns CDR1 LGHNA and CDR2 YNFKEQ. Trimming at V came to 1 base and at J to 5 bases, leaving 13 bases not matched to a gene. The CDR3 is 17 amino acids. In nucleotides, the CDR3 is TGTGCCAGCAGCCAAGGGGGCGAGCGGGGACGTTTCGAGACCCAGTACTTC. Translating gives CASSQGGERGRFETQYF.

This clone was observed a handful of times. The chain couples TRBV2 to TRBJ1-1; 7 positions agree with TRBD1. The junction had 9 bases not matched to a gene; V was cut back by 6 bases and J by 5 bases. Per germline, CDR1 SNHLY and CDR2 FYNNEI. This CDR3 contains 14 residues. DNA for the CDR3: TGTGCCAGCAGGGAACAGGGGCGAACTACTGAAGCTTTCTTT. Its translation is CASREQGRTTEAFF.

This clone has just a few counts. The chain links TRBV11-3 to TRBJ1-1, with 9 bases matching TRBD1. Trimming removed 1 base from V and 6 bases from J; junction bases left unmatched: 12. The CDR3 runs to 17 residues. Looked up from germline, CDR1 is SGHNT and CDR2 is YENEEA. For the CDR3, the DNA is TGTGCCAGCAGCTTAGGTATGGGACAGGGCCAGGGAGCTGAAGCTTTCTTT. Translation gives CASSLGMGQGQGAEAFF.

J is TRBJ2-5 and V is TRBV29-1; 10 bases map to TRBD2. The CDR3 totals 14 residues. Germline CDR1 reads SQVTM; CDR2 reads ANQGSEA. The ends lost 8 bases at V and 2 bases at J; junction bases unmatched: 8. The CDR3 here is CSLKTSGPQETQYF. As DNA, the CDR3 is TGCAGCCTGAAGACTAGCGGGCCTCAAGAGACCCAGTACTTC.

V is TRBV11-3 and J is TRBJ2-1; maybe TRBD2 (6 bases). V was cut by 5 bases and J by 9 bases, with 11 bases left in between. The CDR3 runs 12 residues. The germline gives CDR1 SGHNT, CDR2 YENEEA. The DNA for the CDR3 is TGTGCCAGCAGCCCTCGGGGGTTTGAGCAGTTCTTC. Translated: CASSPRGFEQFF.

This chain links TRBV7-2 with TRBJ2-4; 10 bases are shared with TRBD1. V lost 0 bases, J lost 9 bases, and 5 bases stayed unmatched. Germline CDR1 is SGHTA and CDR2 is FQGNSA. The CDR3 runs to 15 residues. The CDR3 protein is CASSLAGTGVSIQYF. The CDR3 nucleotides are TGTGCCAGCAGCTTAGCGGGGACAGGGGTCTCCATTCAGTACTTC.

This clone was recorded a few times. V and J are TRBV13 and TRBJ1-1, with D possibly being TRBD1 (6 bases). V lost 0 bases and J 1 base, leaving 9 bases between the germline ends. CDR1 is PRHDT, CDR2 FYEKMQ, per germline (reference sequence). The CDR3 sequence is 15 residues long. CDR3 loop: CASSLGEGENTEAFF. Here the CDR3 DNA reads TGTGCCAGCAGCTTAGGAGAGGGGGAGAACACTGAAGCTTTCTTT.

The V gene is TRBV5-6, the J gene TRBJ2-1; 7 bases fit TRBD2. The CDR3 is made up of 15 amino acids. The junction had 7 bases not matched to a gene; V was cut back by 5 bases and J by 2 bases. The germline gives CDR1 SGHDT, CDR2 YYEEEE. CDR3 DNA: TGTGCCAGCAGTCATCCCCGGGGGGCCTACAATGAGCAGTTCTTC. This gives the protein CASSHPRGAYNEQFF. The full variable domain, in which reference TRBV5-6 and TRBJ2-1 provide the parts outside the CDR3, is DAGVTQSPTHLIKTRGQQVTLRCSPKSGHDTVSWYQQALGQGPQFIFQYYEEEERQRGNFPDRFSGHQFPNYSSELNVNALLLGDSALYLCASSHPRGAYNEQFFGPGTRLTVL.